This TCR beta chain originates from a study of blood T cell repertoires in COVID-19. Study in general: Samples taken during acute and convalescent COVID-19 were collected in the United States, Italy and Spain. PBMCs, B-cell-depleted T cells, or T cells provided the cDNA or gDNA that made up the material.

In the source study's methods: Cell counts per sample came from amplifying reference gene primers. Clones were sequenced by immunoSEQ multiplex PCR, and TCRdb holds only the in-frame ones, with some missing. V and J calls and clone size are as listed in that table; D and trimming were resolved from the DNA. The repertoire has 120,000 to 150,000 clones, about 87% of them found once; the top ten carry over 8.5%. This CDR3 is built from 12 residues. Looked up from germline, CDR1 is LNHDA and CDR2 is SQIVND (reference sequence). V shed 8 bases, J shed 4 bases, and the junction held 4 bases outside the gene matches.

The TCR comes from a woman aged 50 to 60 with active or convalescent COVID-19. The chain recombines TRBV19 with TRBJ2-7; 8 positions match TRBD1. Material for sequencing was peripheral blood. CDR3 sequence: CASGTGPYEQYF. The CDR3 DNA sequence: TGTGCCAGTGGGACAGGCCCTTACGAGCAGTACTTC.